This T cell receptor (beta chain) emerged from a study of shared clonotypes between healthy human individuals. Germline CDR1 MGHDK, CDR2 SYGVNS. CDR3 length: 16 amino acids. J gave up 4 bases and V 2 bases, and 6 bases lay outside the gene matches. Several immunoSEQ plates received, in even portions, the genomic DNA of each subset. Only in-frame clones appear in the TCRdb table, and some are missing; sequencing was by immunoSEQ multiplex PCR. The top ten hold approximately 10% of the sample, which has about 330,000 clones, around two thirds seen once. As for this clone: Antigen: not known.

General observations from the study: Non-shared clonotypes displayed generation probabilities falling below those of clonotypes present in all four donors. Enrolling few donors narrowed the genetic and exposure-history diversity that was represented.

V and J are TRBV25-1 and TRBJ2-5; 11 bases align to TRBD2. Sequenced material: memory CD4+ T cells sorted from blood. Subset denoted: CD45RA-negative fraction. The receptor comes from a man in his thirties or forties in good health. The CDR3 bases are TGTGCCAGCAGTGAAGAAGGGACTAGCGGCGGAGAGACCCAGTACTTC. Protein product: CASSEEGTSGGETQYF.